This T cell receptor beta chain stems from a study of Graves' ophthalmopathy and Graves' hyperthyroidism. Study results and caveats: The model reached approximately 67% sensitivity and roughly 76% specificity for predicting ophthalmopathy progression. For separating ophthalmopathy from stable hyperthyroidism, a 13-signature model gave 85% to 90% sensitivity and 81.08% specificity. Among expanded thyroid clonotypes above 0.001 frequency, most also occurred in blood.

This clonotype was seen at least ten times. Its antigen is not identified. Clinicians diagnosed using symptoms, serum thyroxine, TRAb, thyroid ultrasound and orbital computed tomography. For repertoire sequencing, the TCR beta CDR3 regions were amplified from RNA transcripts. Second-round multiplex PCR came after a first-round RT-PCR that employed HTBI primers. TCRdb re-called the multiplex PCR reads with MiXCR, one entry per CDR3 protein. Here the sample spans approximately 330,000 distinct CDR3 sequences, 15% to 20% being singletons. CDR3 size: 14 residues. V was clipped by 7 bases and J by 11 bases, with 20 bases between them. Per germline, CDR1 MNHEY and CDR2 SVGEGT.

This rearrangement joins TRBV6-2 or TRBV6-3 to TRBJ2-2; the D call may be TRBD1 or TRBD2 (5 bases each). This clonotype originated in an adult man with Graves' ophthalmopathy. Sequenced: peripheral blood. CDR3 sequence reads: CASNPRGVLGELFF. For the CDR3, the DNA is TGTGCCAGCAATCCCCGAGGGGTCCTCGGCGAGCTGTTTTTT.